This T cell receptor beta chain derives from a study of T-cell memory formation after mild COVID-19. Study conclusions and caveats: Detection of some responders pre-infection suggested pre-existing cross-reactive memory T cells participated. Contracting clones localized mainly to CM and EM when CD4+ and mainly to EMRA when CD8+.

Comments on this clonotype: Its antigen is undetermined. Possible read error: a much larger clone is one base away.

TCRdb passed the 5' RACE reads through MiXCR, listing each CDR3 protein once. Of fewer than 650,000 distinct CDR3 sequences in the sample, approximately 15% were seen once. Germline lookup yields CDR1 SQVTM and CDR2 ANQGSEA. The CDR3 has 13 residues. V lost 5 bases, J lost 5 bases, and 12 bases lay in between. The chain employs TRBV29-1 and TRBJ2-2; a weak D match, TRBD2 (5 bases). The material sequenced was PBMCs or a T cell subset sorted from them (not recorded which). This receptor was taken from an adult woman who had mild COVID-19 (a few samples of this study predate the infection). Cell type and time point are not known. The CDR3 bases are TGCAGCGTTAAACGGCCGGGGACCGGGGAGCTGTTTTTT. Translated: CSVKRPGTGELFF.